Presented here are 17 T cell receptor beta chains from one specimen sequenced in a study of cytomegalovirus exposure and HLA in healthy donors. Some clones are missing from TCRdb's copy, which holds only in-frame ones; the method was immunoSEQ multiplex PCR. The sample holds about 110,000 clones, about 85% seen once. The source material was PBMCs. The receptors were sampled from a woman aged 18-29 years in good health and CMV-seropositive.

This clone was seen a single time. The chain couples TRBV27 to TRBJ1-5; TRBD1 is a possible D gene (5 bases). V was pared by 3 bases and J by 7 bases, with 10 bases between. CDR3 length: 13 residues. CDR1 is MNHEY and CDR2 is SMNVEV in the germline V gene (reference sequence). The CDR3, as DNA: TGTGCCAGCAGTTTGGGGCTGCAGCAGCCCCAGCATTTT. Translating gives CASSLGLQQPQHF.

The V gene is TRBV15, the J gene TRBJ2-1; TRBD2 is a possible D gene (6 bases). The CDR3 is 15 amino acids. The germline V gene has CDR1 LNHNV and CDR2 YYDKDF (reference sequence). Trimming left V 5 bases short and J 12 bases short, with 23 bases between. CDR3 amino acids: CATSVSRGDYGGQFF. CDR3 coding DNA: TGTGCCACCAGCGTTTCGAGGGGTGACTACGGGGGGCAGTTCTTC.

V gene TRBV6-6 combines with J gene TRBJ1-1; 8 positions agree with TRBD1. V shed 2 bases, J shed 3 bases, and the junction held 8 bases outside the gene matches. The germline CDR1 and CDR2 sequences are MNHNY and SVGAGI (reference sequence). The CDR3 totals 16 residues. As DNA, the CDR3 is TGTGCCAGCAGTTACCGAGGACAGGGTGCCGACACTGAAGCTTTCTTT. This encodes CASSYRGQGADTEAFF.

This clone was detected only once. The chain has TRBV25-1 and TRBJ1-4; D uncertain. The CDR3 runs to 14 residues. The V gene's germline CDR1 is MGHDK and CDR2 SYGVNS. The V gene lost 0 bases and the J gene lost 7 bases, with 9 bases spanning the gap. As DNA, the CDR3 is TGTGCCAGCAGTGAATACCCAGGTAGTGAAAAACTGTTTTTT. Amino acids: CASSEYPGSEKLFF. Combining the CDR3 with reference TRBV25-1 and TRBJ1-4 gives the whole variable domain EADIYQTPRYLVIGTGKKITLECSQTMGHDKMYWYQQDPGMELHLIHYSYGVNSTEKGDLSSESTVSRIRTEHFPLTLESARPSHTSQYLCASSEYPGSEKLFFGSGTQLSVL.

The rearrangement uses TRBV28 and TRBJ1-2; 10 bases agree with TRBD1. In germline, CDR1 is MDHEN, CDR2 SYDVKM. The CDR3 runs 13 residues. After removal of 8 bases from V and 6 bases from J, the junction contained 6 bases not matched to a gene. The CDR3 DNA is TGTGCCAGCGGACCAGGACAGGGGGATGGCTACACCTTC. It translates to CASGPGQGDGYTF.

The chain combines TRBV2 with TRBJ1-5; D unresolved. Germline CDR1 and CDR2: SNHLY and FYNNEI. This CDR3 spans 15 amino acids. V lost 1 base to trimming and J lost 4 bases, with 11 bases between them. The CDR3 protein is CASSEGRASNQPQHF. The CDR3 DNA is TGTGCCAGCAGTGAAGGGAGGGCCTCAAATCAGCCCCAGCATTTT.

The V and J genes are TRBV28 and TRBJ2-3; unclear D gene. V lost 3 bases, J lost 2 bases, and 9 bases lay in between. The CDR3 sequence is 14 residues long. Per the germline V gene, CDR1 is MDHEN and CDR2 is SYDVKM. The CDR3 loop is CASSLRTTTDTQYF. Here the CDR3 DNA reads TGTGCCAGCAGTTTGAGAACTACCACAGATACGCAGTATTTT. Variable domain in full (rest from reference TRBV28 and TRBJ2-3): DVKVTQSSRYLVKRTGEKVFLECVQDMDHENMFWYRQDPGLGLRLIYFSYDVKMKEKGDIPEGYSVSREKKERFSLILESASTNQTSMYLCASSLRTTTDTQYFGPGTRLTVL.

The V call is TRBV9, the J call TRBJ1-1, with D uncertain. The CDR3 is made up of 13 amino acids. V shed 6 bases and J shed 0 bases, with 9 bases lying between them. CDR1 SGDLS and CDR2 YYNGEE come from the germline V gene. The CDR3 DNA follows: TGTGCCAGCACCTCACAGTTGAACACTGAAGCTTTCTTT. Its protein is CASTSQLNTEAFF.

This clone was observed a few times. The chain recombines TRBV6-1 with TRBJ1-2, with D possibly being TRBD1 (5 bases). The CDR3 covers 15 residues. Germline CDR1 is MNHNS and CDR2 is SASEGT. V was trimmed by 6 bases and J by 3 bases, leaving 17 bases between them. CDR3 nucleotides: TGTGCCAGCAGAGTAAAAACGGGGGGACACTATGGCTACACCTTC. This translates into CASRVKTGGHYGYTF.

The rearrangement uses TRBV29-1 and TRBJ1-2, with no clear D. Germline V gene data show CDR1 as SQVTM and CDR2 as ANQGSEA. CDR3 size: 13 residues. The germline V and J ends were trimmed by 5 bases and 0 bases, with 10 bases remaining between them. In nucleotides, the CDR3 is TGCAGCGTTTACGGTGCGCCTAACTATGGCTACACCTTC. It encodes CSVYGAPNYGYTF.

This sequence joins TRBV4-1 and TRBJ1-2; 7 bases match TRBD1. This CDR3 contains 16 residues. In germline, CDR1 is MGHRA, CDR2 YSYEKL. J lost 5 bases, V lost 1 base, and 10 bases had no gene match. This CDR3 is CASSQAGTAFGYGYTF. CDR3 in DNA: TGCGCCAGCAGCCAAGCGGGGACAGCTTTTGGGTATGGCTACACCTTC.

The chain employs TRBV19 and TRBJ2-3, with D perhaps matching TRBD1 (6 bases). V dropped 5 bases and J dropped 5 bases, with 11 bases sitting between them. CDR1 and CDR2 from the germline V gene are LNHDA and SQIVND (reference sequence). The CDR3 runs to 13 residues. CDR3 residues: CASSSTGKDTQYF. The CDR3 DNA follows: TGTGCCAGTAGTTCGACAGGCAAAGATACGCAGTATTTT.

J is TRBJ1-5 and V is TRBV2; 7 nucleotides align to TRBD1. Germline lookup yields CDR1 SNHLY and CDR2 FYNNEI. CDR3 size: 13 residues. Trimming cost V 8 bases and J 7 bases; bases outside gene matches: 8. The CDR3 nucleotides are TGTGCCAGCCAGCCGACAGGGAGACAGCCCCAGCATTTT. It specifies CASQPTGRQPQHF.

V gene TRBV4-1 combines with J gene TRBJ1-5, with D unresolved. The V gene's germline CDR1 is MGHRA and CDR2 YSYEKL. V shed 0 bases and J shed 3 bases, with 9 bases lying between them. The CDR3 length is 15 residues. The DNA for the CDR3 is TGCGCCAGCAGCCAAGACCGAGGGTTCAATCAGCCCCAGCATTTT. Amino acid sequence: CASSQDRGFNQPQHF.

The CDR3 protein is CASSTQGATGELFF. CDR3 bases: TGTGCCAGTAGTACCCAGGGGGCCACCGGGGAGCTGTTTTTT. The rearrangement joins TRBV19 to TRBJ2-2; 8 nucleotides match TRBD1. V lost 4 bases and J lost 4; bases outside the gene matches: 2. The CDR3 runs to 14 residues. Germline values: CDR1 LNHDA, CDR2 SQIVND (reference sequence).

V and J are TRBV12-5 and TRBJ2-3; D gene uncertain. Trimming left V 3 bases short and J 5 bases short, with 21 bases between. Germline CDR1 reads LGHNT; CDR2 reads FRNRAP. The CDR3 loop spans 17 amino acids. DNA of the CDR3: TGTGCTAGTGGTTTAGACTGGCGTAGAAAGGAGATAGATACGCAGTATTTT. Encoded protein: CASGLDWRRKEIDTQYF.

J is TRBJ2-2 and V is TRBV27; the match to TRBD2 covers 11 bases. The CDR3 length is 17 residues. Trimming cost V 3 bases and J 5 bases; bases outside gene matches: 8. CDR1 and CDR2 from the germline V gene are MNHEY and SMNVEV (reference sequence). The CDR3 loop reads CASSFTTGLAATGELFF. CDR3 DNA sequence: TGTGCCAGCAGTTTTACTACGGGACTAGCGGCAACCGGGGAGCTGTTTTTT.